This TCR beta chain was sequenced in a study of Graves' ophthalmopathy and Graves' hyperthyroidism. Findings of the study overall: From stable hyperthyroidism, ophthalmopathy was separated by a 13-signature model with 87.88% sensitivity and more than 75% specificity. In blood appeared most of the expanded thyroid clonotypes whose frequency exceeded 0.001.

This CDR3 has 14 residues. Germline values: CDR1 ENHRY, CDR2 SYGVKD. V lost 10 bases to trimming and J lost 2 bases; unmatched junction nucleotides: 6. From RNA, the CDR3 regions of TCR beta chains were amplified and sequenced. Following a first-round RT-PCR that used HTBI primers, a second-round multiplex PCR was carried out. TCRdb re-analysed the multiplex PCR reads in MiXCR, keeping a single row per CDR3 protein. The repertoire holds about 1.1 million distinct CDR3 sequences, with 35% to 45% as singletons. This clonotype has at least ten counts. Its specificity is unknown. Establishment of the diagnosis relied upon clinical symptoms, serum thyroxine, TRAb, thyroid ultrasound and orbital computed tomography.

The genes are TRBV10-3 and TRBJ1-5; 9 nucleotides agree with TRBD1. The sample comprised peripheral blood or thyroid tissue (not recorded which). The TCR was taken from an adult man with Graves' hyperthyroidism. The CDR3 region is CATTGGSGNQPQHF. As DNA, the CDR3 is TGTGCCACAACAGGGGGCTCAGGCAATCAGCCCCAGCATTTT.